One sample yielded the 26 T cell receptor beta chains listed below, sequenced in a study of identical twins. Each CDR3 protein gets one entry after TCRdb re-called the 5' RACE reads with MiXCR. Among around 1.7 million distinct CDR3 sequences listed, under 35% were seen once. Sample: cord blood. The receptor source for this set is a newborn girl in good health.

The chain employs TRBV9 and TRBJ2-1, with D perhaps matching TRBD2 (5 bases). The better agreement between TRBJ2-7 and the DNA end casts doubt on the J call. The CDR3 spans 15 residues. Germline V gene sequence: CDR1 SGDLS, CDR2 YYNGEE. CDR3 region: CASSGGGSSYNEQYF. The CDR3 DNA is TGTGCCAGCAGCGGGGGTGGGAGCTCCTACAATGAGCAGTACTTC.

This clonotype has a count of ten or more. The genes are TRBV9 and TRBJ2-5; 10 nucleotides agree with TRBD2. Germline V lookup: CDR1 SGDLS, CDR2 YYNGEE. The CDR3 has 15 amino acids. The ends lost 5 bases at V and 3 bases at J; junction bases unmatched: 7. The CDR3 is CASSPTGTSEETQYF. The CDR3 bases are TGTGCCAGCAGTCCTACCGGGACTAGCGAAGAGACCCAGTACTTC.

CDR3 region: CASSQQGISYNSPLHF. The CDR3, as DNA: TGTGCCAGCAGCCAACAGGGGATCTCCTATAATTCACCCCTCCACTTT. This chain joins TRBV4-2 and TRBJ1-6; D might be TRBD1 (6 bases). The CDR3 is 16 residues long. Deletions cut 2 bases from V and 0 bases from J, with 8 bases between. The germline V gene encodes CDR1 LGHNA and CDR2 YNFKEQ.

This clonotype was seen a handful of times. This chain links TRBV5-1 with TRBJ1-2; 7 nucleotides match TRBD1. There are 16 residues in the CDR3. From germline, CDR1 is SGHRS and CDR2 YFSETQ. The J segment lost 4 bases and the V segment lost 1 base, leaving 10 bases of the junction unmatched. The CDR3 coding sequence is TGCGCCAGCAGCTTGAGCTCGCAGGGGGTGAGCTATGGCTACACCTTC. Protein product: CASSLSSQGVSYGYTF.

This chain joins TRBV30 and TRBJ1-1, with D unclear. The CDR3 extends over 14 amino acids. The germline CDR1 and CDR2 sequences are GTSNPN and SVGIG (reference sequence). The V gene lost 0 bases and the J gene lost 2 bases, with 10 bases spanning the gap. CDR3 region: CAWSVGIPNTEAFF. Written as DNA, the CDR3 is TGTGCCTGGAGTGTAGGCATCCCCAACACTGAAGCTTTCTTT.

The V and J genes are TRBV4-2 and TRBJ1-2; 7 bases align to TRBD1. CDR1 is LGHNA, CDR2 YNFKEQ, per germline. The V and J ends lost 3 bases and 4 bases, in that order; junction bases with no gene match: 5. The CDR3 is made up of 14 amino acids. The CDR3 DNA reads as TGTGCCAGCAGCCATTCGGGACAGCCCTATGGCTACACCTTC. Translation gives CASSHSGQPYGYTF.

V usage is TRBV14 and J usage is TRBJ2-1; the D is unclear. This CDR3 is 16 amino acids long. Germline lookup yields CDR1 SGHDN and CDR2 FVKESK. V lost 4 bases and J 7 bases, leaving 20 bases between the germline ends. The CDR3 protein is CASSPLRGAHLNEQFF. The CDR3 region has the DNA TGTGCCAGCAGCCCGTTGCGTGGAGCCCATTTAAATGAGCAGTTCTTC.

In its sample, this clonotype was seen a few times. This chain links TRBV27 with TRBJ2-1; TRBD2 might be the D (5 bases). The CDR3 runs 18 residues. Trimming removed 5 bases at V and 1 base at J, with 21 bases between. From germline, CDR1 is MNHEY and CDR2 SMNVEV (reference sequence). The CDR3 loop reads CASSVEVRRSISYNEQFF. The CDR3 nucleotides are TGTGCCAGCAGTGTGGAGGTTCGGCGGTCAATATCCTACAATGAGCAGTTCTTC.

The rearrangement joins TRBV4-1 to TRBJ2-1, with D perhaps being TRBD1 or TRBD2 (7 bases each). Per germline, CDR1 MGHRA and CDR2 YSYEKL. Trimming left V 0 bases short and J 6 bases short, with 12 bases between. This CDR3 contains 15 residues. The CDR3 loop is CASSQDPRGGNEQFF. CDR3 nucleotide sequence: TGCGCCAGCAGCCAAGATCCCAGGGGGGGCAATGAGCAGTTCTTC.

The gene calls are TRBV7-2 and TRBJ2-7; TRBD1 might be the D (5 bases). Trimming pared 5 bases from V and 1 base from J, leaving 12 bases between. Germline V gene data show CDR1 as SGHTA and CDR2 as FQGNSA. The length of the CDR3 is 14 residues. The CDR3 DNA reads as TGTGCCAGCAGCAGATTAGGACAATCCTACGAGCAGTACTTC. The encoded protein is CASSRLGQSYEQYF.

With regard to this clonotype: Sequence at one end of the junction differs from germline and may be a read error. This chain uses TRBV6-1 with TRBJ1-6; 9 bases fit TRBD1. Germline assignment: CDR1 MNHNS and CDR2 SASEGT. This CDR3 has 19 residues. The CDR3 DNA is TGTGCCAGCAGTGAAGTGGTTTTGGTTTTGGGACAGGGTAATTCACCCCCCCACTTT. Translating it yields CASSEVVLVLGQGNSPPHF.

A few counts support this clonotype. DNA for the CDR3: TGCAGTTCCTCAAGGGGGGCCTCCTACAATGAGCAGTTCTTC. Protein: CSSSRGASYNEQFF. This chain links TRBV20-1 with TRBJ2-1; possibly TRBD1 or TRBD2 for D (6 bases each). The CDR3 loop spans 14 amino acids. V lost 8 bases to trimming and J lost 0 bases, with 14 bases between them. The germline CDR1 and CDR2 sequences are DFQATT and SNEGSKA (reference sequence).

The chain combines TRBV5-1 with TRBJ1-2; no clear D gene. Germline CDR1 and CDR2: SGHRS and YFSETQ. V lost 4 bases and J 3 bases, leaving 10 bases between the germline ends. The CDR3 is 13 residues long. The CDR3 is CASSGEEDYGYTF. In DNA, the CDR3 is TGCGCCAGCAGCGGCGAGGAGGACTATGGCTACACCTTC.

This chain connects TRBV10-3 to TRBJ2-7, with TRBD1 as a possible D gene (5 bases). Germline loops: CDR1 ENHRY, CDR2 SYGVKD. The CDR3 covers 13 residues. Deletions cut 4 bases from V and 1 base from J, with 8 bases between. CDR3 nucleotides: TGTGCCATCAGTGGGACAAGGTCCTACGAGCAGTACTTC. As protein: CAISGTRSYEQYF.

The CDR3 sequence: CSARDMGAANYGYTF. The CDR3 nucleotides read TGCAGTGCTAGAGATATGGGTGCAGCGAACTATGGCTACACCTTC. This chain links TRBV20-1 with TRBJ1-2; D gene unclear. This CDR3 comprises 15 residues. V lost 0 bases and J 2 bases, leaving 13 bases between the germline ends. Germline V gene sequence: CDR1 DFQATT, CDR2 SNEGSKA (reference sequence).

A few counts support this clonotype. The rearrangement links TRBV5-1 to TRBJ1-5; D is ambiguous. Germline V gene lookup returns CDR1 SGHRS and CDR2 YFSETQ. The CDR3 covers 16 residues. Trimming took off 0 bases at V and 2 bases at J, with 12 bases between the two ends. The CDR3 DNA sequence: TGCGCCAGCAGCTTGGACTCCCCGGCAGGCAATCAGCCCCAGCATTTT. It is translated as CASSLDSPAGNQPQHF.

This clonotype was seen only a few times. V is TRBV20-1 and J is TRBJ1-2; no clear D gene. The length of the CDR3 is 12 residues. The V gene lost 0 bases and the J gene lost 7 bases, with 9 bases spanning the gap. Germline-derived CDR1 and CDR2 are DFQATT and SNEGSKA (reference sequence). The CDR3 DNA is TGCAGTGCTAGAGAGCGGACCTCTGGCTACACCTTC. As protein: CSARERTSGYTF.

The sample holds a few counts of this clonotype. The V gene is TRBV4-1, the J gene TRBJ2-1; no clear D. V was cut by 0 bases and J by 3 bases, with 12 bases left in between. The V gene's germline CDR1 is MGHRA and CDR2 YSYEKL. The CDR3 runs 16 residues. The CDR3 region has the DNA TGCGCCAGCAGCCAAGATCCGGGTGTCTACTACAATGAGCAGTTCTTC. It specifies CASSQDPGVYYNEQFF.

The chain uses TRBV20-1 and TRBJ2-1; 9 positions match TRBD2. Trimming removed 5 bases from V and 8 bases from J; junction bases left unmatched: 7. Germline V CDR1 and CDR2: DFQATT, SNEGSKA (reference sequence). The CDR3 length is 13 residues. The chain's CDR3 is CSAGSGSRDEQFF. CDR3 DNA: TGCAGTGCTGGTAGCGGGAGTAGGGATGAGCAGTTCTTC.

V gene TRBV11-2 combines with J gene TRBJ2-5, with 10 bases lining up with TRBD1. The CDR3 consists of 15 residues. Unmatched junction bases numbered 8, after V lost 5 bases and J lost 5 bases. Germline CDR1 is SGHAT and CDR2 is FQNNGV. The CDR3 DNA follows: TGTGCCAGCAGCAGGAGACAGGGGGCAATCGAGACCCAGTACTTC. Amino acids: CASSRRQGAIETQYF. The variable domain in full, with the rest retrieved from reference TRBV11-2 and TRBJ2-5, is EAGVAQSPRYKIIEKRQSVAFWCNPISGHATLYWYQQILGQGPKLLIQFQNNGVVDDSQLPKDRFSAERLKGVDSTLKIQPAKLEDSAVYLCASSRRQGAIETQYFGPGTRLLVL.

The chain employs TRBV7-2 and TRBJ2-3; no definite D call. Germline CDR1 SGHTA, CDR2 FQGNSA. The CDR3 covers 15 residues. The V gene lost 2 bases and the J gene lost 2 bases, with 11 bases spanning the gap. The DNA for the CDR3 is TGTGCCAGCAGCTTATTGAGGCACCACACAGATACGCAGTATTTT. It translates to CASSLLRHHTDTQYF.

This clonotype showed up many times. CDR3 in amino acids: CASSSPGHTDTQYF. The DNA of the CDR3 is TGCGCCAGCAGCTCACCGGGACACACAGATACGCAGTATTTT. This chain connects TRBV5-1 to TRBJ2-3, with D possibly TRBD1 on 6 matching bases. The CDR3 length is 14 residues. The germline V and J ends were trimmed by 3 bases and 2 bases, with 10 bases remaining between them. Looked up from germline, CDR1 is SGHRS and CDR2 is YFSETQ. The full variable domain, in which reference TRBV5-1 and TRBJ2-3 provide the parts outside the CDR3, is KAGVTQTPRYLIKTRGQQVTLSCSPISGHRSVSWYQQTPGQGLQFLFEYFSETQRNKGNFPGRFSGRQFSNSRSEMNVSTLELGDSALYLCASSSPGHTDTQYFGPGTRLTVL.

V and J are TRBV3-1 and TRBJ1-6; D unresolved. This CDR3 contains 14 residues. Trimming cost V 4 bases and J 4 bases, with 8 bases left between them. Looked up from germline, CDR1 is LGHDT and CDR2 is YNNKEL (reference sequence). CDR3: CASSPRPYNSPLHF. CDR3 coding DNA: TGTGCCAGCAGCCCACGCCCGTATAATTCACCCCTCCACTTT. Together with reference TRBV3-1 and TRBJ1-6, the CDR3 gives the full variable domain: DTAVSQTPKYLVTQMGNDKSIKCEQNLGHDTMYWYKQDSKKFLKIMFSYNNKELIINETVPNRFSPKSPDKAHLNLHINSLELGDSAVYFCASSPRPYNSPLHFGNGTRLTVT.

For the CDR3, the DNA is TGTGCCAGCAGCCAAGATCGTCGAGGGAACTATGGCTACACCTTC. It codes for CASSQDRRGNYGYTF. The gene calls are TRBV4-2 and TRBJ1-2; D uncertain. Germline CDR1 is LGHNA and CDR2 is YNFKEQ. Between the trimmed V and J ends, which lost 0 bases and 2 bases, there was a span of 10 bases. The CDR3 runs to 15 residues.

This clonotype came up once. V is TRBV20-1 and J is TRBJ2-5, with 7 positions matching TRBD2. V lost 6 bases to trimming and J lost 7 bases; unmatched junction nucleotides: 5. Germline values: CDR1 DFQATT, CDR2 SNEGSKA (reference sequence). CDR3 length: 11 amino acids. This CDR3 is CSALSGATQYF. The CDR3 DNA sequence: TGCAGTGCCCTGAGCGGGGCGACCCAGTACTTC.

This clonotype turned up a few times. J is TRBJ2-3 and V is TRBV4-2; 14 nucleotides line up with TRBD2. Germline CDR1 reads LGHNA; CDR2 reads YNFKEQ. V shed 1 base and J 5 bases; nucleotides not matched to a gene: 5. The CDR3 is 17 amino acids. In nucleotides, the CDR3 is TGTGCCAGCAGCCAAGGGGCCGGGACTAGCGGGGGAGATACGCAGTATTTT. Its translation is CASSQGAGTSGGDTQYF.